The present T cell receptor (beta chain) was sequenced within a study of T cell responses to AZD1222 COVID-19 vaccine. Data came from immunoSEQ multiplex PCR; TCRdb stores just in-frame clones and leaves some out. Here the sample spans approximately 77,000 clones, 92% being singletons. The receptor was isolated from an adult who received the AZD1222 COVID-19 vaccine. This specimen consisted of peripheral blood, obtained 28 days after the second AZD1222 dose.

CDR3 amino acids: CSASRLSYEQYF. DNA of the CDR3: TGCAGTGCCAGTCGGCTATCCTACGAGCAGTACTTC. The chain couples TRBV20-1 to TRBJ2-7; D not resolved. Per the germline V gene, CDR1 is DFQATT and CDR2 is SNEGSKA (reference sequence). Trimming removed 6 bases at V and 1 base at J, with 10 bases between. The CDR3 extends over 12 amino acids.